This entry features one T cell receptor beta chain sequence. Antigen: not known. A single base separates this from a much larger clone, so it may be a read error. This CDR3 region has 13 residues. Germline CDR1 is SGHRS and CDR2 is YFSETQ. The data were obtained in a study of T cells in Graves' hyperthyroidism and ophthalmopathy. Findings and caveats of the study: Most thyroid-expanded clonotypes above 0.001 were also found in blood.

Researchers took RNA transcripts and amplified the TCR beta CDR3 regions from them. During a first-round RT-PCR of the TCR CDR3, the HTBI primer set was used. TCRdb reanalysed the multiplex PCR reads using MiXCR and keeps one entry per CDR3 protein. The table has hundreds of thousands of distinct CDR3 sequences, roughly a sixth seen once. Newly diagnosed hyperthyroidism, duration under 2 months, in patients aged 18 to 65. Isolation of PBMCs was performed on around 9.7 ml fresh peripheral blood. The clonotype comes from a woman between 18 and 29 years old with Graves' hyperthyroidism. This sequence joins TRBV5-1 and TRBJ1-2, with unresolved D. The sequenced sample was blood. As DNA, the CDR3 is TGCGCCAGCAGCTTGGTCCCACGATATGGCTGCACCTTC. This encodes CASSLVPRYGCTF.